This T cell receptor (beta chain) was sequenced for a study of T cell responses to AZD1222 COVID-19 vaccine. The CDR3 has 13 amino acids. V was cut by 5 bases and J by 0 bases, with 5 bases left in between. Germline V gives CDR1 MNHEY, CDR2 SVGEGT. Study conclusions and caveats: Repertoires in all cases were sampled only once the peak T cell response had passed. Reportedly, nearly half of unique spike TCRs recognized epitopes outside B.1.351/B.1.1.7 mutations. Spike-specific TCR breadth and depth went up after people got two AZD1222 doses.

Sequenced by immunoSEQ multiplex PCR; TCRdb stores in-frame clones only, minus some. This sample carries about 100,000 clones, about 85% of them seen once, and the ten largest clones take about 2.9%. The sample holds one count of this clone. What it recognizes is unknown. The source was peripheral blood, collected on day 0 of AZD1222 vaccination. The sequence was collected from an adult in good health. This chain links TRBV6-2 or TRBV6-3 with TRBJ2-4; D is undetermined. The CDR3 protein is CASSLLAKNIQYF. The CDR3 DNA follows: TGTGCCAGCAGTCTCCTAGCCAAAAACATTCAGTACTTC.